This TCR beta chain was documented in a study of cytotoxic CD8 clonotypes in ibrutinib-treated CLL. Study outcomes and limitations: Shared public clonotypes were rare, and on treatment they either got smaller or stayed the same. Sustained-remission and progressing patients had unequal sampling times.

Depth targeted 1 in 200,000 to 1 in 1 million T cells, averaging about 9.2x coverage per clonotype. Data came from immunoSEQ multiplex PCR; TCRdb stores just in-frame clones and leaves some out. The data contain around 250,000 clones, about three quarters of them seen just once; the ten biggest clones take up 15% to 17%. In regard to this clone: No antigen is known for it.

The sequence came from a human donor with chronic lymphocytic leukemia. This material consisted of PBMCs, taken after 24 months of ibrutinib treatment.

Here the CDR3 DNA reads TGTGCCAGCAGTTTACGGCAGGGGGAGAGGGATGAGCAGTTCTTC. Residues: CASSLRQGERDEQFF. The V and J genes are TRBV28 and TRBJ2-1; TRBD1 matches 7 bases. This CDR3 contains 15 residues. The germline V gene has CDR1 MDHEN and CDR2 SYDVKM. V gave up 2 bases and J gave up 8 bases; unmatched junction bases: 9.